The sample holds a few counts of the clone carrying this T cell receptor beta chain. As yet, its antigen is unknown. V was shortened by 4 bases and J by 5 bases, with 14 bases between the two germline ends. Germline lookup yields CDR1 SGHAT and CDR2 FQNNGV. The CDR3 length is 14 residues. The sample belongs to a study of regulatory T cells in long-lasting Graves disease. General study results and limits: Reduced TCR diversity was observed in persistent Graves' patients versus newly diagnosed patients.

CDR3-region Arm-PCR and iRepertoire HTBI primers produced the TCR beta libraries. TCRdb reprocessed the multiplex PCR reads with MiXCR, giving one entry per CDR3 protein. Of roughly 500,000 distinct CDR3 sequences in the sample, roughly 12% were seen once. Time point specified: newly diagnosed GD, antithyroid drugs for less than 3 months. Construction of the TCR library relied on RNA isolated from PBMCs. The same specimen was also included in a second study, on T cells in Graves' hyperthyroidism and ophthalmopathy. That investigation notes: Most clonotypes expanded in thyroid above 0.001 were likewise present in blood.

Material: peripheral blood mononuclear cells (PBMCs), obtained at new diagnosis, from a patient treated with antithyroid drugs. The chain couples TRBV11-2 to TRBJ2-5, with D hard to call. The sequence was collected from a man younger than 40 with Graves disease. The CDR3 DNA reads as TGTGCCAGCAGCTCCTATAAGGGCCGGGAGACCCAGTACTTC. Amino acid sequence: CASSSYKGRETQYF.